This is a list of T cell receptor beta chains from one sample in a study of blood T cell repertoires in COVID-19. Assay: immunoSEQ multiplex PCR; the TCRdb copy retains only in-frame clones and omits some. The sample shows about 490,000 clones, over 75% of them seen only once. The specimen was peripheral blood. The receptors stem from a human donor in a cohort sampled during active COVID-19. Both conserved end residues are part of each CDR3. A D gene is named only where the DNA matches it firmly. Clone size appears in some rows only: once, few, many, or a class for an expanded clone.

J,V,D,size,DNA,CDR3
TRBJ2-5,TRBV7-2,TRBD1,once,TGTGCCAGCAGCTTAGTAGGGACAGGGGGAGAGACCCAGTACTTC,CASSLVGTGGETQYF
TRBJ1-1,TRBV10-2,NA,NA,TGCGCCAGTTCCCGGGAGGCCACTGAAGCTTTCTTT,CASSREATEAFF
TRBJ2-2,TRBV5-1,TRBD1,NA,TGCGCCAGCAGCTTGGAGGTTTTAGACAGGGAACCGAACACCGGGGAGCTGTTTTTT,CASSLEVLDREPNTGELFF
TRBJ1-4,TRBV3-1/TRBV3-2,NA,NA,TGTGCCAGCAGCCCCTTTAATGAAAAACTGTTTTTT,CASSPFNEKLFF
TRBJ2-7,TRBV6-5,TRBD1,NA,TGTGCCAGCAGTAGGGACAGGGGGACCTCCTACGAGCAGTACTTC,CASSRDRGTSYEQYF
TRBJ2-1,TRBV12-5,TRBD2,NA,TGTGCTAGTGGTTTGGGGCTAGCGGTGTACAATGAGCAGTTCTTC,CASGLGLAVYNEQFF
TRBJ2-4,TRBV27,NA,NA,TGTGCCAGCAGTCACACCAGCCGCGGGCTAGCCAAAAACATTCAGTACTTC,CASSHTSRGLAKNIQYF
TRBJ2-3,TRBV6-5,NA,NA,TGTGCCAGCAGTTTATTCCCTTCAGATACGCAGTATTTT,CASSLFPSDTQYF
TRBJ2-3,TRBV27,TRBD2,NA,TGTGCCAGCAGTCCCAAGGTCCGGGAGGGCCCAGATACGCAGTATTTT,CASSPKVREGPDTQYF
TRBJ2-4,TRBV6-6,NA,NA,TGTGCCAGCAGTTACTCGGGGGGAGGCCCCAAAAACATTCAGTACTTC,CASSYSGGGPKNIQYF
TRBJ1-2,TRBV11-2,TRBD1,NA,TGTGCCAGCAGCTTATGGCCGGACAGGGGATATGGCTACACCTTC,CASSLWPDRGYGYTF
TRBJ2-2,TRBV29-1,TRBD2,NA,TGCAGCGCCCTACTAGCGCGCGGCACCGGGGAGCTGTTTTTT,CSALLARGTGELFF
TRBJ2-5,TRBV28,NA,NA,TGTGCCAGCAAACCCGCGGGGCAGGAGTATAGGGAGACCCAGTACTTC,CASKPAGQEYRETQYF
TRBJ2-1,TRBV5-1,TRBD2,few,TGCGCCACCTCCTCAGAGGGGACTAGCGGGAGAAATGAGCAGTTCTTC,CATSSEGTSGRNEQFF
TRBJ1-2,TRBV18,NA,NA,TGTGCCAGCTCACCACAAGGGCAGGGTAACTATGGCTACACCTTC,CASSPQGQGNYGYTF
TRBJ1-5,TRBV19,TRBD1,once,TGTGCCAGTTGGGACAGGGGGCTCGGGCAGCCCCAGCATTTT,CASWDRGLGQPQHF
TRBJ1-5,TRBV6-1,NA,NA,TGTGCCAGCAGTGAGACAGATCATAGCAATCAGCCCCAGCATTTT,CASSETDHSNQPQHF
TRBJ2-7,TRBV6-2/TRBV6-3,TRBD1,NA,TGTGCCAGCAGTTACTCGACAGGGCCCTACGAGCAGTACTTC,CASSYSTGPYEQYF
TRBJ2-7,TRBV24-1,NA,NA,TGTGCCACCAGTGCCGGGGACTTCTCCCAAGTTCGGCAGTACTTC,CATSAGDFSQVRQYF
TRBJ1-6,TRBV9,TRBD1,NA,TGTGCCAGCAGCGCCCCGGACAGGGGGTACCAATCACCCCTCCACTTT,CASSAPDRGYQSPLHF